The 22 T cell receptor beta chains listed next were all sequenced from one sample in a study of technical replicates of blood from a handful of donors. The protocol was immunoSEQ multiplex PCR, while the TCRdb copy is restricted to in-frame clones and leaves out a portion. The profile shows 70,000 or so clones, about 90% of them singletons. Sequencing was carried out using PBMCs. Receptor source: a human donor in good health. Some clones in this sample may be carry-over from other donors' samples.

This clone was found a few times. The chain links TRBV12-5 to TRBJ2-3; D is perhaps TRBD1 (6 bases). Germline CDR1 LGHNT, CDR2 FRNRAP. Deletions cut 8 bases from V and 5 bases from J, with 14 bases between. The CDR3 runs to 13 residues. CDR3: CASQAGRGDTQYF. CDR3 in DNA: TGTGCTAGTCAGGCGGGCAGGGGAGATACGCAGTATTTT.

The rearrangement uses TRBV5-1 and TRBJ2-3; tentatively, D is TRBD1 (6 bases). V was pared by 3 bases and J by 3 bases, with 8 bases between. The germline V gene has CDR1 SGHRS and CDR2 YFSETQ. The CDR3 totals 13 residues. DNA for the CDR3: TGCGCCAGCAGCTCCACAGGGACAGATACGCAGTATTTT. Its protein product is CASSSTGTDTQYF.

The rearrangement joins TRBV6-6 to TRBJ2-2; TRBD2 matches at 7 bases. Unmatched junction bases numbered 12, after V lost 6 bases and J lost 5 bases. There are 16 residues in the CDR3. Germline V gene data show CDR1 as MNHNY and CDR2 as SVGAGI (reference sequence). The CDR3 region is CASRPPAGEGTGELFF. In nucleotides, the CDR3 is TGTGCCAGCAGGCCCCCTGCGGGGGAGGGGACCGGGGAGCTGTTTTTT.

The genes are TRBV7-9 and TRBJ2-7; TRBD2 matches 14 bases. The CDR3 totals 16 residues. V trimming: 7 bases; J trimming: 3 bases; junction bases outside the gene matches: 8. CDR1 is SEHNR, CDR2 FQNEAQ, per germline (reference sequence). DNA for the CDR3: TGTGCCAGCACCCTAGGACTAGCGGGAGGACGCTACGAGCAGTACTTC. Its translation: CASTLGLAGGRYEQYF.

V gene TRBV5-4 combines with J gene TRBJ1-2, with D unresolved. CDR3 size: 15 residues. Trimming took 0 bases from V and 8 from J, leaving 17 bases between them. CDR1 is SGHNT and CDR2 is YYREEE in the germline V gene (reference sequence). CDR3 sequence (DNA): TGTGCCAGCAGCTTGGGCCAATCAACCCGGGGAGGCTACACCTTC. This encodes CASSLGQSTRGGYTF.

The genes are TRBV9 and TRBJ1-3, with unresolved D. The CDR3 length is 17 residues. The V end was cut by 0 bases, the J end by 0 bases, with 13 bases between. Germline CDR1 is SGDLS and CDR2 is YYNGEE. This CDR3 reads CASSVATRATSGNTIYF. CDR3 coding DNA: TGTGCCAGCAGCGTAGCTACGAGGGCTACCTCTGGAAACACCATATATTTT.

Here the CDR3 DNA reads TGTGCCATCAGTGCCCCCCCCATAAGCGGGATAGGTTCGGGCGGGGAGCTGTTTTTT. As protein: CAISAPPISGIGSGGELFF. The chain links TRBV10-3 to TRBJ2-2; TRBD2 matches 7 bases. The CDR3 totals 19 residues. The J segment lost 7 bases and the V segment lost 4 bases, leaving 21 bases of the junction unmatched. Germline V gives CDR1 ENHRY, CDR2 SYGVKD.

The chain links TRBV4-1 to TRBJ2-3; TRBD2 might be the D (6 bases). This CDR3 region has 15 residues. The germline V and J ends were trimmed by 1 base and 0 bases, with 8 bases remaining between them. Per germline, CDR1 MGHRA and CDR2 YSYEKL. The CDR3 DNA reads TGCGCCAGCAGCCAAGTTAGCGGCAGCACAGATACGCAGTATTTT. Its protein product is CASSQVSGSTDTQYF.

The genes are TRBV7-7 and TRBJ2-7; 10 nucleotides line up with TRBD1. Germline CDR1 and CDR2: SSHAT and FNYEAQ (reference sequence). There are 15 residues in the CDR3. Losses at the gene ends were 2 bases for V and 3 bases for J; bases not matched to a gene: 4. The CDR3 DNA follows: TGTGCCAGCAGCTTACGGACAGGGGGGAACTACGAGCAGTACTTC. It is translated as CASSLRTGGNYEQYF.

V usage is TRBV2 and J usage is TRBJ2-3, with 13 positions matching TRBD2. Germline values: CDR1 SNHLY, CDR2 FYNNEI. This CDR3 has 15 amino acids. V lost 8 bases and J lost 4; bases outside the gene matches: 6. DNA of the CDR3: TGTGCCAGCGGTACTAGCGGGGGGGTCTCAGATACGCAGTATTTT. It codes for CASGTSGGVSDTQYF.

This clone was seen a single time. J is TRBJ2-7 and V is TRBV19; 7 bases map to TRBD2. The CDR3 spans 15 residues. Trimming cost V 3 bases and J 2 bases; bases outside gene matches: 7. Germline values: CDR1 LNHDA, CDR2 SQIVND (reference sequence). CDR3 bases: TGTGCCAGTAGTATCGGACTAGGTGAAACCTACGAGCAGTACTTC. Its translation: CASSIGLGETYEQYF.

This clone is judged medium-sized. Other DNA sequences in the sample encode the same CDR3. The CDR3 DNA is TGTGCCAGCAGTGAAGCGCTCGGGACAGGCTCCTACGAGCAGTACTTC. Its protein is CASSEALGTGSYEQYF. The chain uses TRBV6-1 and TRBJ2-7; 8 nucleotides align to TRBD1. CDR3 size: 16 residues. V was pared by 0 bases and J by 0 bases, with 4 bases of the junction left unmatched. The germline CDR1 and CDR2 sequences are MNHNS and SASEGT.

This clone occurred a few times. This sequence joins TRBV15 and TRBJ1-3, with TRBD1 identical over 7 bases. The V and J ends lost 0 bases and 1 base, in that order; junction bases with no gene match: 6. Germline V gene sequence: CDR1 LNHNV, CDR2 YYDKDF (reference sequence). This CDR3 is built from 17 residues. The CDR3 is CATSRDLADRSGNTIYF. CDR3 nucleotides: TGTGCCACCAGCAGAGATCTCGCGGACAGGTCTGGAAACACCATATATTTT.

This clone was picked up a small number of times. The gene calls are TRBV2 and TRBJ1-2, with 8 positions matching TRBD1. Trimming at V came to 6 bases and at J to 4 bases, leaving 7 bases not matched to a gene. Germline CDR1 is SNHLY and CDR2 is FYNNEI. This CDR3 region has 14 residues. The CDR3 spells CASRAGTGTYGYTF. CDR3 nucleotide sequence: TGTGCCAGCAGAGCCGGGACAGGAACCTATGGCTACACCTTC.

The rearrangement links TRBV5-4 to TRBJ2-7, with 11 nucleotides matching TRBD2. The CDR3 is 18 residues long. Germline V gene data show CDR1 as SGHNT and CDR2 as YYREEE (reference sequence). V lost 3 bases to trimming and J lost 0 bases; unmatched junction nucleotides: 11. CDR3 loop: CASSSKQLAGASSYEQYF. CDR3 sequence (DNA): TGTGCCAGCAGCTCGAAACAACTAGCGGGAGCCTCCTCCTACGAGCAGTACTTC.

The chain has TRBV2 and TRBJ2-2; 16 bases match TRBD2. The V gene end was trimmed by 8 bases and the J gene end by 0 bases; junction bases not matched to a gene: 0. The CDR3 spans 16 residues. The germline gives CDR1 SNHLY, CDR2 FYNNEI. CDR3 residues: CASGTSGRANTGELFF. In DNA, the CDR3 is TGTGCCAGCGGGACTAGCGGGAGGGCGAACACCGGGGAGCTGTTTTTT.

The J gene is TRBJ2-5, the V gene TRBV5-1; 7 nucleotides agree with TRBD1. Losses at the gene ends were 0 bases for V and 5 bases for J; bases not matched to a gene: 4. The CDR3 runs to 14 residues. The germline V gene encodes CDR1 SGHRS and CDR2 YFSETQ. The CDR3 DNA is TGCGCCAGCAGCTTGGAGGGGGCCTGGGAGACCCAGTACTTC. Residues: CASSLEGAWETQYF.

This chain uses TRBV5-1 with TRBJ1-2, with 12 bases aligning to TRBD1. Germline values: CDR1 SGHRS, CDR2 YFSETQ. The CDR3 is made up of 19 amino acids. J was trimmed by 6 bases and V by 4 bases; bases with no gene match: 19. CDR3 sequence (DNA): TGCGCCAGCAGCCTCATCGCTGCTACGGGACAGGGGGCGAAAAATGGCTACACCTTC. Amino acid sequence: CASSLIAATGQGAKNGYTF.

The rearrangement links TRBV12-5 to TRBJ2-7; the match to TRBD1 covers 11 bases. Germline CDR1 reads LGHNT; CDR2 reads FRNRAP. V lost 7 bases, J lost 6 bases, and 11 bases stayed unmatched. The CDR3 extends over 15 amino acids. DNA for the CDR3: TGTGCTAGTGACCCGCCGGGACAGGGGGTTGCCGAGCAGTACTTC. Translation: CASDPPGQGVAEQYF.

V and J are TRBV6-5 and TRBJ2-2; 7 bases line up with TRBD2. J was trimmed by 6 bases and V by 6 bases; bases with no gene match: 4. There are 13 residues in the CDR3. The V gene's germline CDR1 is MNHEY and CDR2 SVGAGI. CDR3 sequence reads: CASSLRGAGELFF. The CDR3 DNA reads TGTGCCAGCAGCCTCCGGGGGGCCGGGGAGCTGTTTTTT.

The chain uses TRBV7-3 and TRBJ1-5; the D is unclear. This CDR3 contains 14 residues. Germline V gene data show CDR1 as SGHTA and CDR2 as FQGTGA. V shed 4 bases and J shed 6 bases, with 13 bases lying between them. The CDR3 nucleotides are TGTGCCAGCAGCTCAAGGGCGGGTTGTCAGCCCCAGCATTTT. Its protein product is CASSSRAGCQPQHF.

The J gene is TRBJ2-7, the V gene TRBV27; no firm D call. Trimming pared 8 bases from V and 0 bases from J, leaving 8 bases between. This CDR3 is built from 12 residues. The germline V gene encodes CDR1 MNHEY and CDR2 SMNVEV (reference sequence). The CDR3 region is CASPTRSYEQYF. Written as DNA, the CDR3 is TGTGCCAGCCCAACGCGCTCCTACGAGCAGTACTTC.